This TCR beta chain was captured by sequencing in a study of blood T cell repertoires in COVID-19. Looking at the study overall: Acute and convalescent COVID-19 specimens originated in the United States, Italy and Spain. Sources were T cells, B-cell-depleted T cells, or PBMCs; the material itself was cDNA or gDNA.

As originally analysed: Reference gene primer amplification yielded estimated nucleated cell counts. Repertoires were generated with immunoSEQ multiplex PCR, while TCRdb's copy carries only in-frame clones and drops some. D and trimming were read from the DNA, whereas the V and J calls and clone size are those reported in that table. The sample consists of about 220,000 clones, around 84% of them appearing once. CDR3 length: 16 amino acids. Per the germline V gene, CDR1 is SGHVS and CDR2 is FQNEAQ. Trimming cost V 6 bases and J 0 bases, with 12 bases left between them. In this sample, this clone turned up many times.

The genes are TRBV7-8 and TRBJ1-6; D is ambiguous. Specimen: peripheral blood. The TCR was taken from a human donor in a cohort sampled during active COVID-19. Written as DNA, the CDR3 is TGTGCCAGCAGGTCAGGAGGGAGCTCCTATAATTCACCCCTCCACTTT. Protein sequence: CASRSGGSSYNSPLHF. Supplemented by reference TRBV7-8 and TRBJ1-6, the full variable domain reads GAGVSQSPRYKVAKRGQDVALRCDPISGHVSLFWYQQALGQGPEFLTYFQNEAQLDKSGLPSDRFFAERPEGSVSTLKIQRTQQEDSAVYLCASRSGGSSYNSPLHFGNGTRLTVT.